Each of the 31 T cell receptor beta chains below was sequenced from the same sample in a study of blood T cell repertoires in COVID-19. Clones were sequenced by immunoSEQ multiplex PCR, and TCRdb holds only the in-frame ones, with some missing. The table shows 50,000 to 65,000 clones, with over 60% occurring only once. Sequenced input: peripheral blood. Every receptor here comes from a woman in her seventies with COVID-19, enrolled during active disease.

This sequence joins TRBV5-1 and TRBJ2-3; D is possibly TRBD1 or TRBD2 (5 bases each). Germline values: CDR1 SGHRS, CDR2 YFSETQ. V gave up 4 bases and J gave up 5 bases, with 14 bases separating them. The CDR3 extends over 14 amino acids. CDR3 coding DNA: TGCGCCAGCAGCCTGGACTCCCAGGGAGATACGCAGTATTTT. It is translated as CASSLDSQGDTQYF.

The chain combines TRBV10-3 with TRBJ2-7; D is unresolved. Trimming removed 1 base from V and 6 bases from J, with 13 bases in between. The CDR3 contains 14 residues. Germline CDR1 is ENHRY and CDR2 is SYGVKD. The CDR3 DNA is TGTGCCATCAGTGAGTTGGGCTATCTCTCCGAGCAGTACGTC. Protein product: CAISELGYLSEQYV.

V and J are TRBV7-3 and TRBJ2-7; 8 bases are a match to TRBD2. This CDR3 is 15 amino acids long. J lost 6 bases, V lost 5 bases, and 12 bases had no gene match. Germline V gene sequence: CDR1 SGHTA, CDR2 FQGTGA. CDR3 loop: CASSREGTVKGEQYF. CDR3 bases: TGTGCCAGCAGCCGGGAGGGGACGGTGAAGGGCGAGCAGTACTTC.

J is TRBJ1-2 and V is TRBV9; TRBD1 is a possible D gene (6 bases). The V gene's germline CDR1 is SGDLS and CDR2 YYNGEE. The germline V and J ends were trimmed by 3 bases and 5 bases, with 17 bases remaining between them. CDR3 length equals 15 residues. The CDR3 DNA reads as TGTGCCAGCAGCGCTAGTAGGAGGGGGGGATATGGCTACACCTTC. Its translation: CASSASRRGGYGYTF.

The chain is built from TRBV9 and TRBJ2-7, with 7 bases lining up with TRBD2. The trim removed 2 bases at V and 2 bases at J, leaving 7 bases unmatched. CDR1 is SGDLS, CDR2 YYNGEE, per germline. The CDR3 contains 15 residues. The DNA of the CDR3 is TGTGCCAGCAGCGTGGGCCTAGCGGAAACCTACGAGCAGTACTTC. It yields the protein CASSVGLAETYEQYF.

This clone was found once. The rearrangement uses TRBV7-9 and TRBJ2-3; D is possibly TRBD2 (7 bases). The germline V gene has CDR1 SEHNR and CDR2 FQNEAQ (reference sequence). There are 16 residues in the CDR3. The V and J ends lost 5 bases and 3 bases respectively, with 18 bases between them. The CDR3, as DNA: TGTGCCAGCAGCGAAGGGGGGGCGGGAGCGACAGATACGCAGTATTTT. It encodes CASSEGGAGATDTQYF.

This chain joins TRBV6-5 and TRBJ1-1; 7 bases align to TRBD1. Germline V gives CDR1 MNHEY, CDR2 SVGAGI. This CDR3 contains 15 residues. V was clipped by 6 bases and J by 0 bases; unmatched bases: 7. CDR3 DNA: TGTGCCAGCAGAACCGGGACAGCAATGAACACTGAAGCTTTCTTT. Its translation is CASRTGTAMNTEAFF.

This sequence joins TRBV3-1 (or the pseudogene TRBV3-2) and TRBJ2-5; 10 bases are a match to TRBD2. The CDR3 length is 15 residues. Trimming took 2 bases from V and 2 from J; bases not matched to a gene: 2. Germline CDR1 LGHDT, CDR2 YNNKEL (reference sequence). In DNA, the CDR3 is TGTGCCAGCAGCCAACAGGGACTAGCGCAAGAGACCCAGTACTTC. Translation: CASSQQGLAQETQYF.

The chain uses TRBV6-1 and TRBJ1-6; TRBD1 aligns across 8 bases. Trimming at V came to 4 bases and at J to 4 bases, leaving 15 bases not matched to a gene. The germline V gene has CDR1 MNHNS and CDR2 SASEGT. The CDR3 has 19 residues. CDR3 DNA: TGTGCCAGCAGTGGCACTCACCTTCAGGGGGCTTTTTATAATTCACCCCTCCACTTT. It yields the protein CASSGTHLQGAFYNSPLHF.

The rearrangement joins TRBV11-2 to TRBJ2-7, with TRBD1 matching 7 bases. Germline CDR1 reads SGHAT; CDR2 reads FQNNGV. The CDR3 sequence is 15 residues long. The V segment lost 5 bases and the J segment 2 bases; nucleotides outside the gene matches: 9. CDR3 sequence: CASSHFKGGAYEQYF. The CDR3 bases are TGTGCCAGCAGCCACTTTAAAGGGGGCGCCTACGAGCAGTACTTC.

The V gene is TRBV6-6, the J gene TRBJ2-3; 10 bases agree with TRBD2. With V trimmed by 5 bases and J by 2 bases, 10 bases remained unmatched. This CDR3 comprises 17 residues. CDR1 is MNHNY, CDR2 SVGAGI, per germline (reference sequence). CDR3 sequence reads: CASSPNPGLADTDTQYF. Here the CDR3 DNA reads TGTGCCAGCAGTCCTAACCCCGGACTAGCGGACACAGATACGCAGTATTTT.

In this sample, this clone turned up many times. V usage is TRBV4-2 and J usage is TRBJ1-2; D possibly corresponds to TRBD1 (6 bases). The CDR3 is 16 amino acids. V gave up 7 bases and J gave up 3 bases, with 21 bases separating them. CDR1 LGHNA and CDR2 YNFKEQ come from the germline V gene. The CDR3 DNA reads as TGTGCCAGCACGAAGCTAGGGGCAGGGGACGACTATGGCTACACCTTC. Residues: CASTKLGAGDDYGYTF.

V is TRBV19 and J is TRBJ1-5; TRBD1 agrees at 7 bases. V shed 6 bases, J shed 2 bases, and the junction held 4 bases outside the gene matches. The V gene's germline CDR1 is LNHDA and CDR2 SQIVND (reference sequence). The CDR3 has 14 residues. The CDR3 DNA follows: TGTGCCAGTAGCCCCACAGGGGGCAATCAGCCCCAGCATTTT. This sequence encodes CASSPTGGNQPQHF.

The CDR3 protein is CASSQARQTSSDTQYF. Here the CDR3 DNA reads TGCGCCAGCAGCCAGGCCCGACAGACCTCCTCAGATACGCAGTATTTT. This sequence joins TRBV4-3 and TRBJ2-3; the D gene is possibly TRBD1 (5 bases). The CDR3 covers 16 residues. Trimming removed 3 bases from V and 4 bases from J, with 17 bases in between. Germline V gene lookup returns CDR1 LGHNA and CDR2 YSLEER.

The chain employs TRBV3-1 (or the pseudogene TRBV3-2) and TRBJ1-2; D call uncertain. The CDR3 sequence is 15 residues long. Germline assignment: CDR1 LGHDT and CDR2 YNNKEL (reference sequence). The ends were cut back, 3 bases at V and 3 bases at J, with 14 bases in the middle. The CDR3 loop is CASSHEAAPHYGYTF. CDR3 DNA: TGTGCCAGCAGCCATGAGGCAGCTCCGCACTATGGCTACACCTTC.

The gene calls are TRBV9 and TRBJ1-2; D not resolved. Germline values: CDR1 SGDLS, CDR2 YYNGEE. The V end lost 4 bases, the J end lost 5 bases, and 15 bases lay between the germline ends. The CDR3 runs 14 residues. Here the CDR3 DNA reads TGTGCCAGCAGCTCGGGGAATGCCGGGTATGGCTACACCTTC. Encoded protein: CASSSGNAGYGYTF.

The genes are TRBV10-3 and TRBJ2-2; 11 nucleotides agree with TRBD2. The CDR3 has 15 residues. The V gene's germline CDR1 is ENHRY and CDR2 SYGVKD. After removal of 3 bases from V and 5 bases from J, the junction contained 2 bases not matched to a gene. This CDR3 reads CAISELAGVTGELFF. The DNA for the CDR3 is TGTGCCATCAGTGAACTAGCGGGAGTAACCGGGGAGCTGTTTTTT.

This clone has a single count. DNA of the CDR3: TGTGCCAGCAGTCCGGGACTAGCGGGGGGGGCTGGAACGCAGTATTTT. It yields the protein CASSPGLAGGAGTQYF. This chain uses TRBV3-1 (or the pseudogene TRBV3-2) with TRBJ2-3; TRBD2 matches 16 bases. The germline gives CDR1 LGHDT, CDR2 YNNKEL (reference sequence). This CDR3 is built from 16 residues. Trimming cost V 6 bases and J 9 bases; bases outside gene matches: 9.

This clone came up a few times. The chain has TRBV6-6 and TRBJ2-7; 9 bases fit TRBD2. The CDR3 consists of 18 residues. Losses at the gene ends were 6 bases for V and 1 base for J; bases not matched to a gene: 16. Germline V gives CDR1 MNHNY, CDR2 SVGAGI (reference sequence). The CDR3 nucleotides are TGTGCCAGCAGCCGATCTGGCCAATCGGGACTAGCATCCTACGAGCAGTACGTC. Amino acids: CASSRSGQSGLASYEQYV.

The chain combines TRBV28 with TRBJ2-3; 9 nucleotides agree with TRBD2. The CDR3 contains 15 residues. V trimming: 3 bases; J trimming: 5 bases; junction bases outside the gene matches: 6. Germline CDR1 MDHEN, CDR2 SYDVKM. CDR3 sequence: CASSFSGGGGDTQYF. DNA of the CDR3: TGTGCCAGCAGTTTTTCTGGCGGGGGGGGAGATACGCAGTATTTT. The variable domain in full, completed from reference TRBV28 and TRBJ2-3, reads DVKVTQSSRYLVKRTGEKVFLECVQDMDHENMFWYRQDPGLGLRLIYFSYDVKMKEKGDIPEGYSVSREKKERFSLILESASTNQTSMYLCASSFSGGGGDTQYFGPGTRLTVL.

The gene calls are TRBV19 and TRBJ2-4, with 7 bases that match TRBD1. In germline, CDR1 is LNHDA, CDR2 SQIVND (reference sequence). The trim removed 5 bases at V and 7 bases at J, leaving 5 bases unmatched. The CDR3 totals 13 residues. The CDR3 DNA is TGTGCCAGTAGTGAGAAGGGGGCGAACATTCAGTACTTC. Residues: CASSEKGANIQYF.

The gene calls are TRBV5-6 and TRBJ1-1, with no clear D. CDR3 length: 16 residues. From germline, CDR1 is SGHDT and CDR2 YYEEEE. V was cut by 2 bases and J by 5 bases, with 19 bases left in between. CDR3 nucleotides: TGTGCCAGCAGCTTCCCCACACACCCAAAATTTACTGAAGCTTTCTTT. It yields the protein CASSFPTHPKFTEAFF.

This clone was counted only a few times. The chain is built from TRBV11-1 and TRBJ2-1; no clear D gene. With 2 bases removed from V and 0 bases from J, the gap between germline ends came to 11 bases. The CDR3 covers 16 residues. Germline CDR1 is SGHAT and CDR2 is FQDESV (reference sequence). The CDR3 DNA reads TGTGCCAGCAGCTTATATGGCGGCCTCTCCTACAATGAGCAGTTCTTC. Its translation is CASSLYGGLSYNEQFF.

This clone was observed a handful of times. The chain has TRBV2 and TRBJ2-1, with D maybe TRBD1 (7 bases). This CDR3 is 15 amino acids long. Germline CDR1 SNHLY, CDR2 FYNNEI. The germline V and J ends were trimmed by 7 bases and 0 bases, with 13 bases remaining between them. CDR3 coding DNA: TGTGCCAGCACGGCGGGACAGAGCTCCTACAATGAGCAGTTCTTC. Protein product: CASTAGQSSYNEQFF.

DNA of the CDR3: TGCGCCAGCAGCTCCTACTACCCAACTTGGACAGGGGAGAACACTGAAGCTTTCTTT. Encoded protein: CASSSYYPTWTGENTEAFF. The rearrangement links TRBV5-1 to TRBJ1-1, with TRBD1 matching 9 bases. The CDR3 is 19 amino acids. Per germline, CDR1 SGHRS and CDR2 YFSETQ. V trimming: 3 bases; J trimming: 1 base; junction bases outside the gene matches: 16.

This sequence joins TRBV5-3 and TRBJ2-7, with a tentative D call TRBD2 (6 bases). TRBV5-3 is an ORF; its function is uncertain. The length of the CDR3 is 15 residues. V lost 0 bases, J lost 4 bases, and 14 bases lay in between. CDR3 bases: TGTGCCAGAAGCTTGGCCGCGGGGCCCGGGTACGAGCAGTACGTC. Protein product: CARSLAAGPGYEQYV.

The rearrangement uses TRBV7-9 and TRBJ2-3; tentative D call: TRBD2 (5 bases). Germline V gene data show CDR1 as SEHNR and CDR2 as FQNEAQ (reference sequence). Trimming left V 7 bases short and J 1 base short, with 12 bases between. The CDR3 loop spans 14 amino acids. For the CDR3, the DNA is TGTGCCAGCAAAGCGGTTGGGGGCACAGATACGCAGTATTTT. This codes for CASKAVGGTDTQYF. The full variable domain, in which reference TRBV7-9 and TRBJ2-3 provide the parts outside the CDR3, is DTGVSQNPRHKITKRGQNVTFRCDPISEHNRLYWYRQTLGQGPEFLTYFQNEAQLEKSRLLSDRFSAERPKGSFSTLEIQRTEQGDSAMYLCASKAVGGTDTQYFGPGTRLTVL.

V is TRBV5-1 and J is TRBJ2-1, with D hard to call. The CDR3 contains 13 residues. V lost 4 bases and J 8 bases, leaving 13 bases between the germline ends. Germline CDR1 reads SGHRS; CDR2 reads YFSETQ. CDR3 bases: TGCGCCAGCAGCCCGATTCCGGCGGATGAGCAGTTCTTC. Protein sequence: CASSPIPADEQFF.

This chain joins TRBV7-9 and TRBJ2-3; no reliable D call. The V end lost 6 bases, the J end lost 0 bases, and 4 bases lay between the germline ends. In germline, CDR1 is SEHNR, CDR2 FQNEAQ (reference sequence). This CDR3 has 12 residues. DNA for the CDR3: TGTGCCAGCAGGTCTAGCACAGATACGCAGTATTTT. It translates to CASRSSTDTQYF.

The chain recombines TRBV18 with TRBJ1-2; perhaps TRBD1 as D (6 bases). Trimming cost V 5 bases and J 2 bases, with 12 bases left between them. The CDR3 is 14 residues long. Germline values: CDR1 KGHSH, CDR2 LQKENI. The CDR3 DNA reads as TGTGCCAGCTCAGACAGGCCGCCGAACTATGGCTACACCTTC. This translates into CASSDRPPNYGYTF.

The rearrangement uses TRBV6-4 and TRBJ2-1, with 8 bases aligning to TRBD2. This CDR3 has 14 residues. Germline loops: CDR1 MRHNA, CDR2 SNTAGT. V gave up 5 bases and J gave up 6 bases; unmatched junction bases: 6. The DNA of the CDR3 is TGTGCCAGCAGTCCGGGACTAGGTTCCAATGAGCAGTTCTTC. Amino acid sequence: CASSPGLGSNEQFF.